This T cell receptor (beta chain) appears in the sequencing data of a study of CD4 T cells in relation to SARS-CoV-2 and coronaviruses. As concerns this clone: Antigen specificity is unknown.

Data came from immunoSEQ multiplex PCR; TCRdb stores just in-frame clones and leaves some out. The sample has 25,000 to 35,000 clones, more than 75% seen once. This CDR3 is built from 13 residues. The ends were cut back, 6 bases at V and 2 bases at J, with 11 bases in the middle. Before the COVID-19 pandemic, during about 2010-2018, CD4+ T cells were taken from unexposed donors. The cells were cultured for about ten days before CD4+ T cells were isolated. As cell numbers allowed, unexposed-donor CD4+ T cells faced SARS-CoV-2 S/N and four cold-coronavirus spikes. The J gene is TRBJ2-7, the V gene TRBV12-3 or TRBV12-4; D perhaps matches TRBD1 (5 bases). The TCR sequence derives from a human donor in good health. Sequencing was carried out using CD4+ T cells from PBMCs, cultured in vitro. CDR3 sequence: CASSQDIAYEQYF. For the CDR3, the DNA is TGTGCCAGCAGCCAGGACATAGCCTACGAGCAGTACTTC.